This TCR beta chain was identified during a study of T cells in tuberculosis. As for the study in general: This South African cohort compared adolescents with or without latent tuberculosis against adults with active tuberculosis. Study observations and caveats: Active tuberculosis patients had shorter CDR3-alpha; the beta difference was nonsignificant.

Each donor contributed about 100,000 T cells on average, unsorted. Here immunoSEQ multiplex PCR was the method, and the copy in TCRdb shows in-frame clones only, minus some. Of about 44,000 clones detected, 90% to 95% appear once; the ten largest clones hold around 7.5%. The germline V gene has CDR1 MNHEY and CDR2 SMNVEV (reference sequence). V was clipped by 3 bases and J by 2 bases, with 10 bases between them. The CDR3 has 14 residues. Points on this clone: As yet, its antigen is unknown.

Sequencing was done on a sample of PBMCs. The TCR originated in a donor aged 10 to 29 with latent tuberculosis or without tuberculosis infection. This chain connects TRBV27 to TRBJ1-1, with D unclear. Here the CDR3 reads CASSFGIRNTEAFF. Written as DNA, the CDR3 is TGTGCCAGCAGTTTCGGGATCAGAAACACTGAAGCTTTCTTT.